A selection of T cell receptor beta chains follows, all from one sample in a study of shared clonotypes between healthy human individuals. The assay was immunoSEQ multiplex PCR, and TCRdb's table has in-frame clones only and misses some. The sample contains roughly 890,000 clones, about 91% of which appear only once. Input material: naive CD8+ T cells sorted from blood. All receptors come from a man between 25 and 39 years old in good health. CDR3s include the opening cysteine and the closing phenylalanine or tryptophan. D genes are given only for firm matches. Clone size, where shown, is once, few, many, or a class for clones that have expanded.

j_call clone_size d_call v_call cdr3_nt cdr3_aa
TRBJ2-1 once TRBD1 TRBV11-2 TGTGCCAGCAGCAGACGGGGACAGGAAGACAATGAGCAGTTCTTC CASSRRGQEDNEQFF
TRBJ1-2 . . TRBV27 TGTGCCAGCGGTAGGGCTGCAGGCTACACCTTC CASGRAAGYTF
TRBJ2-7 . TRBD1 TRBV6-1 TGTGCCAGCAAGAGGACAGGGAATTCCTACGAGCAGTACTTC CASKRTGNSYEQYF
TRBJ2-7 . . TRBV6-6 TGTGCCAGCAGCCTCAGGGAAGGGCCCTACGAGCAGTACTTC CASSLREGPYEQYF
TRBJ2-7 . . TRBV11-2 TGTGCCAGCAGCTTAGCTGGGTCCTACGAGCAGTACTTC CASSLAGSYEQYF
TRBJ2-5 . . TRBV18 TGTGCCAGCTCACCACCGGAGGTCTTGGGGGCAGGGGAGACCCAGTACTTC CASSPPEVLGAGETQYF
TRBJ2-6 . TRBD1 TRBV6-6 TGTGCCTCCCGGGACAGGGATCTCCTGAGGGCCAACGTCCTGACTTTC CASRDRDLLRANVLTF
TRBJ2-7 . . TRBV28 TGTGCCAGCAGTCCGGGACATTCCTACGAGCAGTACTTC CASSPGHSYEQYF
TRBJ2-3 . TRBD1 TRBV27 TGTGCCAGCAGCTCCGGGACAGGGGGCGGTCTGGAGTATTTT CASSSGTGGGLEYF
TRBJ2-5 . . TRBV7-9 TGTGCCAGCAGCTCATCAGGGTACGAAGAGACCCAGTACTTC CASSSSGYEETQYF
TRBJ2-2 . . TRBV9 TGTGCCAGCAGCGTATTCCCGGAGGGGCGGACCGGGGAGCTGTTTTTT CASSVFPEGRTGELFF
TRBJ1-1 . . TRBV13 TGTGCCAGCAGCCTCACAGGGCTAGAAGCTTTCTTT CASSLTGLEAFF
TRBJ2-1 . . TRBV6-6 TGTGCCAGCAGTTACGCGGATGAGCAGTTCTTC CASSYADEQFF
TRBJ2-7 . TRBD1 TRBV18 TGTGCCAGCTCGCCCGGGACAGGCTACGAGCAGTACTTC CASSPGTGYEQYF
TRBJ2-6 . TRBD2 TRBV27 TGTGCCAGTGGTTTCCGGAGTCATACCTCTGATAACGGCGGGAGATCTGGGGCCAACGTCCTGACTTTC CASGFRSHTSDNGGRSGANVLTF
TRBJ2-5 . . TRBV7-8 TGTGCCAGCAGCTCGGGGAACTGGGAGGAGACCCAGTACTTC CASSSGNWEETQYF
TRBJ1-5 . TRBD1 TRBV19 TGTGCCAGTAACACCGGGACAGGGACCAATCAGCCCCAGCATTTT CASNTGTGTNQPQHF
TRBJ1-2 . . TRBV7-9 TGTGCCAGCAGCTTAGGGATGGGTGCCTATGGCTACACCTTC CASSLGMGAYGYTF
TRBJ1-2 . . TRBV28 TGTGCCAGCAGTTTATGGGGGATTGGCTACACCTTC CASSLWGIGYTF
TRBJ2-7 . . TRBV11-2 TGTGCCAGCAGCCCATGGGGTCACTACGAGCAGTACTTC CASSPWGHYEQYF
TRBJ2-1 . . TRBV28 TGTGCCAGCAGGAGGGATGAGCAGTTCTTC CASRRDEQFF
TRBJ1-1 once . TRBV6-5 TGTGCCAGCAGGGGCGGAGGGGGGAACACTGAAGCTTTCTTT CASRGGGGNTEAFF
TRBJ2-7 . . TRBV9 TGTGCCAGCAGCGTAGGTGGGGAATGGTACGAGCAGTACTTC CASSVGGEWYEQYF
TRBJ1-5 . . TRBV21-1 TGTGCCAGCAGCAAAGACCCGGGAGGCAGGGGACACAATCAGCCCCAGCATTTT CASSKDPGGRGHNQPQHF
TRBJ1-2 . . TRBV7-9 TGTGCCAGCAGCGAAACAGGTGGGCCACCTTCAGACTACACCTTC CASSETGGPPSDYTF
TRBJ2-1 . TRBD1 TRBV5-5 TGTGCCAGCAGCGTCGGACAGGGCTCCTACAATGAGCAGTTCTTC CASSVGQGSYNEQFF
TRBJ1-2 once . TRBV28 TGTGCCAGTTCCAACCGGGGGGGCTATGGCTACACCTTC CASSNRGGYGYTF
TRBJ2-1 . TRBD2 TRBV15 TGTGCCACCAGCAGAGCGGGGGGATTCTCCTACAATGAGCAGTTCTTC CATSRAGGFSYNEQFF
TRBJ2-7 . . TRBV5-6 TGTGCCAGCAGCTTGCCCAGGAGCTCCTACGAGCAGTACTTC CASSLPRSSYEQYF
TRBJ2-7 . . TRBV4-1 TGCGCCAGCAGCCAAGAGAAGGCAGGATCGATCTCCTACGAGCAGTACTTC CASSQEKAGSISYEQYF
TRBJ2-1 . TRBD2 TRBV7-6 TGTGCCAGCAGCTTAGCGTGGGGGGAGGGTTACAATGAGCAGTTCTTC CASSLAWGEGYNEQFF
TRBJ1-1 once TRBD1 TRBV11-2 TGTGCCAGCAGCTTAGGTAGCGGACAGGGGAACACTGAAGCTTTCTTT CASSLGSGQGNTEAFF
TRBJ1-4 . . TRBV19 TGTGCCAGTAGCCCCGACTATGCCCGGGAAAAACTGTTTTTT CASSPDYAREKLFF
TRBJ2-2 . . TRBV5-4 TGTGCCAGCAGCTTGAGGCCCGACACCGGGGAGCTGTTTTTT CASSLRPDTGELFF
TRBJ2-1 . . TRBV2 TGTGCCAGCAGTGTGCAGTTCTTC CASSVQFF
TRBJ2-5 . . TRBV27 TGTGCCAGCAGTTCGGGAAAAGTGGAGACCCAGTACTTC CASSSGKVETQYF
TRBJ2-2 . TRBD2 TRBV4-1 TGCGCCAGCAGCCAAGATACAGGGACCACAGCGGGAGAGAGGGAGCTGTTTTTT CASSQDTGTTAGERELFF
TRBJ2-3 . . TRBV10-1 TGCGCCAGCAGTCTAGGGGAAGATACGCAGTATTTT CASSLGEDTQYF
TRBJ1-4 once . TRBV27 TGTGCCAGCGGAGACACGCAGGAAAAACTGTTTTTT CASGDTQEKLFF
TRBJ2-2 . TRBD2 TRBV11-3 TGTGCCAGCAGCGACCCCGGGGGGGTGACCACCGGGGAGCTGTTTTTT CASSDPGGVTTGELFF
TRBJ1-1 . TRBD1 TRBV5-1 TGCGCCAGCAGGGACGGGACAGCGAACACTGAAGCTTTCTTT CASRDGTANTEAFF
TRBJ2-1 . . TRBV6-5 TGTGCCAGCAGTTACTTTCTAAATAACAATGAGCAGTTCTTC CASSYFLNNNEQFF
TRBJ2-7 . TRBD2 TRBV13 TGTGCCAGCAGCAGGGGACTAGCGGGAGACGAGCAGTACTTC CASSRGLAGDEQYF
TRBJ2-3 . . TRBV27 TGTGCCAGCAGTTTAAATATCCGTCCGGGGACAAGCGGCACAGATACGCAGTATTTT CASSLNIRPGTSGTDTQYF
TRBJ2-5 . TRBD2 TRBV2 TGTGCCAGCCTAGCGGGAAAAGAGACCCAGTACTTC CASLAGKETQYF
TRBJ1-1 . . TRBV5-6 TGTGCCAGCAGCCTGGACACGTTACTTGAAGCTTTCTTT CASSLDTLLEAFF
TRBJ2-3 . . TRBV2 TGTGCCAGCAGTTCTGGGCCAGCTACGGATACGCAGTATTTT CASSSGPATDTQYF
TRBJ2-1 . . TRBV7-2 TGTGCCAGCAGCCCCCTAGGAAATGAGCAGTTCTTC CASSPLGNEQFF
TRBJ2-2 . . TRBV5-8 TGTGCCACACTTACCCCCGTGACGAACACCGGGGAGCTGTTTTTT CATLTPVTNTGELFF
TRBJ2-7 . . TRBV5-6 TGTGCCAGCAGCTTAAACAGGAACCACGAGCAGTACTTC CASSLNRNHEQYF
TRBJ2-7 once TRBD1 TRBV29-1 TGCAGCGTTGGGGGTCGGACGAAAGGACAGGGGGCGGCCTACGAGCAGTACTTC CSVGGRTKGQGAAYEQYF
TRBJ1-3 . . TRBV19 TGTGCCAGTGGACAGTTATACGAAAACACCATATATTTT CASGQLYENTIYF
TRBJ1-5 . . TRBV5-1 TGCGCCAGCAGCCCGGATGGTTGGAGTACCGACAATCAGCCCCAGCATTTT CASSPDGWSTDNQPQHF
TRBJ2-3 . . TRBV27 TGTGCCAGCAGTCTAGCTCCTCTGGGCACAGATACGCAGTATTTT CASSLAPLGTDTQYF